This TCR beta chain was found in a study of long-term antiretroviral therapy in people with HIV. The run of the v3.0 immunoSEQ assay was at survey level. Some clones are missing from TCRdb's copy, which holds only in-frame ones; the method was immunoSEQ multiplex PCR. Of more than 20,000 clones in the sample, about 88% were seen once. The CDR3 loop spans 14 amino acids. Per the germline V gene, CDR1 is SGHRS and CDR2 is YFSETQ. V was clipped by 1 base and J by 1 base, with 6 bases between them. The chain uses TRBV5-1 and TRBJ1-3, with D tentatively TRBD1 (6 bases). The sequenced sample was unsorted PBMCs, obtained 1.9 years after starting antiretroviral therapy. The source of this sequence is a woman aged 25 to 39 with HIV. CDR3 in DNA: TGCGCCAGCAGCTTGAGGGGGTCTGGAAACACCATATATTTT. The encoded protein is CASSLRGSGNTIYF.